This T cell receptor beta chain was recovered during a study of T cells in Graves' hyperthyroidism and ophthalmopathy. Study findings and constraints: Ophthalmopathy, which appeared later, was predicted by the model a median about 6.8 months before onset.

This clonotype was picked up many times. Its antigen is undetermined. TCR beta CDR3 regions were amplified from RNA transcripts. HTBI primers were used for first-round RT-PCR of the TCR CDR3. MiXCR, run by TCRdb on the multiplex PCR reads, gives a single entry per CDR3 protein. The sample records around 690,000 distinct CDR3 sequences, 15% to 20% being singletons. V was cut by 0 bases and J by 1 base, with 6 bases left in between. This CDR3 region has 14 residues. CDR1 and CDR2 from the germline V gene are KGHSH and LQKENI. The source material was blood. This TCR came from a man in his forties or fifties with Graves' hyperthyroidism. V gene TRBV18 combines with J gene TRBJ1-1; tentatively, D is TRBD1 (6 bases). For the CDR3, the DNA is TGTGCCAGCTCACCACCGGGACAGAACACTGAAGCTTTCTTT. Translating gives CASSPPGQNTEAFF.